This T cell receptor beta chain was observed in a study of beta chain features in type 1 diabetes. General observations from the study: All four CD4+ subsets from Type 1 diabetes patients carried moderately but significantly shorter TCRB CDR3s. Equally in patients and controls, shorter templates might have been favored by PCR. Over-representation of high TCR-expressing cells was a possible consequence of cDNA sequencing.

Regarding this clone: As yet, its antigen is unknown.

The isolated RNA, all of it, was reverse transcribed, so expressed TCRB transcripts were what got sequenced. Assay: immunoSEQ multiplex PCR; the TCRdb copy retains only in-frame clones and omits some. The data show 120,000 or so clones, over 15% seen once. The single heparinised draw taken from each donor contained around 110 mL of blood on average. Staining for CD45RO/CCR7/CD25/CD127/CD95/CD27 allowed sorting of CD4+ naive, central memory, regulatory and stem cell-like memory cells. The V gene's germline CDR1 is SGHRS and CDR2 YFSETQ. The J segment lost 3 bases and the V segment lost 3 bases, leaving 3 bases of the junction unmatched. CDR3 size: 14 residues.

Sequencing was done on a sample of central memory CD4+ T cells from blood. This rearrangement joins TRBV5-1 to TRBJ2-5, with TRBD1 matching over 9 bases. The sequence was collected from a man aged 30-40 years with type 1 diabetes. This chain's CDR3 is CASSSGQGKETQYF. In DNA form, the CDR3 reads TGCGCCAGCAGCTCCGGACAGGGGAAAGAGACCCAGTACTTC. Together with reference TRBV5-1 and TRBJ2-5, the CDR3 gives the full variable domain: KAGVTQTPRYLIKTRGQQVTLSCSPISGHRSVSWYQQTPGQGLQFLFEYFSETQRNKGNFPGRFSGRQFSNSRSEMNVSTLELGDSALYLCASSSGQGKETQYFGPGTRLLVL.